This T cell receptor (beta chain) appears in the sequencing data of a study of blood T cell repertoires in COVID-19. Study as a whole: Donors in the United States, Italy and Spain gave samples during acute or convalescent COVID-19. In each case, the material was cDNA or gDNA derived from T cells, B-cell-depleted T cells, or PBMCs.

Per the original methods: Amplification with reference gene primers provided the estimates of nucleated cell counts. Generated by immunoSEQ multiplex PCR, the TCRdb table keeps only in-frame clones and is missing some. Clonal size and the V and J genes are those of that table, whereas D and trimming came from the DNA. The table includes approximately 72,000 clones, more than 70% detected once. In germline, CDR1 is MNHEY, CDR2 SVGAGI. This CDR3 spans 13 amino acids. The V and J ends lost 4 bases and 1 base respectively, with 7 bases between them. Sequenced input: peripheral blood. The chain combines TRBV6-5 with TRBJ1-1, with TRBD1 as a possible D gene (5 bases). The origin of this receptor is a woman older than 75 with active or convalescent COVID-19. The CDR3 region has the DNA TGTGCCAGCAGTTCAGGGTCGAACACTGAAGCTTTCTTT. It codes for CASSSGSNTEAFF.